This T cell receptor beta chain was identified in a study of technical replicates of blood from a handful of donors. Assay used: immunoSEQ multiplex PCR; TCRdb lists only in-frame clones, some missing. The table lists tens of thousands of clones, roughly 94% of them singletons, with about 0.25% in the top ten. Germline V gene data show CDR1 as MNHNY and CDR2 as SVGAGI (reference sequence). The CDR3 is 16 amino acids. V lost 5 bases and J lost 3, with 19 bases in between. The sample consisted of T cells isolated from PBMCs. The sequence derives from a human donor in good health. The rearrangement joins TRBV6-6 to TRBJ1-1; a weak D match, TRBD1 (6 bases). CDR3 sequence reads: CASSTDLGGADTEAFF. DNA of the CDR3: TGTGCCAGCAGTACCGATCTAGGGGGGGCCGACACTGAAGCTTTCTTT.